This T cell receptor (beta chain) appears in the sequencing data of a study of OX40 agonist ivuxolimab in advanced cancers. Study-wide background: The eligibility criteria allowed prior anti-PD-1, anti-PD-L1 or anti-CTLA-4 therapy, and 40% had some. Patients achieving partial responses numbered three: one hepatocellular carcinoma case and two cutaneous melanoma cases.

Study-wide findings and caveats: Both CD4+ and CD8+ T cell populations in blood had undergone clonal expansion by week 6 at 0.1 to 3.0 mg/kg.

Blood samples were obtained at baseline, cycle 4 day 1, and cycle 7 day 1. Profiled with immunoSEQ multiplex PCR; TCRdb holds only in-frame clones, not every one. The top ten clones hold 0.7% of a sample with approximately 64,000 clones, roughly 80% of them seen once. In the case of this clone: Its antigen is not known.

V dropped 0 bases and J dropped 5 bases, with 6 bases sitting between them. The CDR3 is 13 amino acids. Germline CDR1 LNHNV, CDR2 YYDKDF (reference sequence). The rearrangement joins TRBV15 to TRBJ2-3; tentative D call: TRBD2 (5 bases). This clonotype was obtained from an adult with an advanced solid tumor such as melanoma, head and neck, liver or kidney cancer. Sequencing used CD4+ or CD8+ T cells sorted from blood, obtained in a trial of the OX40 agonist ivuxolimab. CDR3 coding DNA: TGTGCCACCAGCAGAGATCGGGGAGATACGCAGTATTTT. This sequence encodes CATSRDRGDTQYF.